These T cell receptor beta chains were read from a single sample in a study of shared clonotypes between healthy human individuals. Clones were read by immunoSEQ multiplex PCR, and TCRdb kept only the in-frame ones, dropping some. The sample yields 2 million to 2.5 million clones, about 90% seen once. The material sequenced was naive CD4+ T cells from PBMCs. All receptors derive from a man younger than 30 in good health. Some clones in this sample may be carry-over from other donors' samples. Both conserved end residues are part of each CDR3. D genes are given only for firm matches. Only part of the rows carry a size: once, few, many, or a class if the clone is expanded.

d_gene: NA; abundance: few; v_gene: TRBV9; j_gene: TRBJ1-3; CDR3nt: TGTGCCAGCAGCGGACAGGAAGGGGTAGGAAACGTATATTTT; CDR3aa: CASSGQEGVGNVYF
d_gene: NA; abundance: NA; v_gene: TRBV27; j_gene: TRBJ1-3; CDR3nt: TGTGCCAGCAGTTTATCGGGGGCTGGAAACACCATATATTTT; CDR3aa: CASSLSGAGNTIYF
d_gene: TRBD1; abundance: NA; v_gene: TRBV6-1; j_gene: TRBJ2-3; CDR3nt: TGTGCCAGCAGTGACCCTGGGACAGGCAGGGATACGCAGTATTTT; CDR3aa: CASSDPGTGRDTQYF
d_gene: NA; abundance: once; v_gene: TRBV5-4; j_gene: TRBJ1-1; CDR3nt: TGTGCCAGCAGCGAAAAAGGCAGGGTTAGGGCTGAAGCTTTCTTT; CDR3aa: CASSEKGRVRAEAFF
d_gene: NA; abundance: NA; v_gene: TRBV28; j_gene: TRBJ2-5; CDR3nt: TGTGCCAGCAGTTTAATCGATCCAGCCAAGGAGACCCAGTACTTC; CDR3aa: CASSLIDPAKETQYF
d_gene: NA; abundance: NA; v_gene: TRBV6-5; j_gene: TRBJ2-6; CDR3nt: TGTGCCACCACCCCCGGGGTCTCTGGGGCCAACGTCCTGACTTTC; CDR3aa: CATTPGVSGANVLTF
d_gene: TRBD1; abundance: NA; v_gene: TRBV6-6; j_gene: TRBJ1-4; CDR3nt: TGTGCCAGCAACGGACCGGGACAGCTTAATGAAAAACTGTTTTTT; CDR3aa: CASNGPGQLNEKLFF
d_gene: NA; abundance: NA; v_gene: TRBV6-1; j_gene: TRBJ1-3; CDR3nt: TGTGCCAGCAGTGAACCGCCGGGCACCTTGTCTGGAAACACCATATATTTT; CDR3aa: CASSEPPGTLSGNTIYF
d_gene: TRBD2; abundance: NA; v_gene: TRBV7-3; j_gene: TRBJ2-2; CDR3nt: TGTGCCAGCAGTTCCGGACTAGCGGGAAACACCGGGGAGCTGTTTTTT; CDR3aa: CASSSGLAGNTGELFF
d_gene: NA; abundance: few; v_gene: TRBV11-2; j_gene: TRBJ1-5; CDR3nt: TGTGCCAGCAGCTTCAGGGGCGGGCAGCCCCAGCATTTT; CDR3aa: CASSFRGGQPQHF
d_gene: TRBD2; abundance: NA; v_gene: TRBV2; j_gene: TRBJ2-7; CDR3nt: TGTGCCAGCATGAGGGTAGCGGGGGCTAGTGAGCAGTACTTC; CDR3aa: CASMRVAGASEQYF
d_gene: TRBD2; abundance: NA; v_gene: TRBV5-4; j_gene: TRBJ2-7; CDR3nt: TGTGCCAGCAGCTACGTAGCGGGAAAGGGGTCCTACGAGCAGTACTTC; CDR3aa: CASSYVAGKGSYEQYF
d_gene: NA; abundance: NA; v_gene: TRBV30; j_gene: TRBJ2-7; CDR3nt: TGTGCCTGGAGCGGTGAAGGGCCGCGGCGGTGGTTC; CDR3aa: CAWSGEGPRRWF
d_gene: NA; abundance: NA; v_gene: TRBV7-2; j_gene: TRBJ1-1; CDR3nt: TGTGCCAGCAGCTCACAGCGGAGGACTGAAGCTTTCTTT; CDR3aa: CASSSQRRTEAFF
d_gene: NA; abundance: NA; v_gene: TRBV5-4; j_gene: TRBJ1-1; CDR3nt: TGTGCCAGCAGCACCTACGGACCCCAAAACACTGAAGCTTTCTTT; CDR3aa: CASSTYGPQNTEAFF
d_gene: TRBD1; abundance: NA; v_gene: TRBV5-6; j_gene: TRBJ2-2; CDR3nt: TGTGCCAGCAGCTGGACAGGGGTTCCTGGGGAGCTGTTTTTT; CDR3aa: CASSWTGVPGELFF